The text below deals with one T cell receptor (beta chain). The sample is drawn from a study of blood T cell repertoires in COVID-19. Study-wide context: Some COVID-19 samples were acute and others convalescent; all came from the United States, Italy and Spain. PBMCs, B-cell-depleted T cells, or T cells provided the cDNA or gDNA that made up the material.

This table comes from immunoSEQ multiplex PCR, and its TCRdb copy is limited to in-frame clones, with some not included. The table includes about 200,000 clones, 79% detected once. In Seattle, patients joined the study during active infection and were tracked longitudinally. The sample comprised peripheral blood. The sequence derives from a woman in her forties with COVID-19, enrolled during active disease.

Here the CDR3 reads CASSLMTTTNEKLFF. For the CDR3, the DNA is TGTGCCAGCAGCTTAATGACAACAACTAATGAAAAACTGTTTTTT. V gene TRBV7-2 combines with J gene TRBJ1-4, with D hard to call. This CDR3 is built from 15 residues. From germline, CDR1 is SGHTA and CDR2 FQGNSA. The V and J ends lost 2 bases and 0 bases respectively, with 7 bases between them.